This T cell receptor beta chain appears in the sequencing data of a study of long-term antiretroviral therapy in people with HIV. At the survey level, the v3.0 immunoSEQ assay was run. TCRdb keeps only in-frame clones here, not all; method: immunoSEQ multiplex PCR. The repertoire holds about 22,000 clones, 88% seen once, with 3.5% in the top ten. This CDR3 has 16 amino acids. J gave up 3 bases and V 4 bases, and 8 bases lay outside the gene matches. CDR1 is MNHNS and CDR2 is SASEGT in the germline V gene. This clone showed up just once. The receptor was isolated from a man aged 55 to 69 with HIV. The sample was unsorted PBMCs, taken 2.3 years after starting antiretroviral therapy. The chain is built from TRBV6-1 and TRBJ2-1, with 8 bases lining up with TRBD1. The CDR3, as DNA: TGTGCCAGCAGTGGGGGCAGCGGACAGGGCTACAATGAGCAGTTCTTC. This codes for CASSGGSGQGYNEQFF.